Described below is a single T cell receptor beta chain sequence and its context. Its recognized antigen is unknown. There are no base qualities to consult, and no much larger clone falls within one base. At one collaborating source in Seattle, patients were enrolled during active infection and were followed longitudinally through the course of disease. Collaborating institutions collected whole blood in K2EDTA tubes following their own protocols. Collaborator samples were shipped for TCRbeta analysis as frozen whole blood, isolated PBMCs, or DNA extracted from either sample type. TCRbeta CDR3 regions were amplified from genomic DNA by means of the immunoSEQ Assay, a bias-controlled multiplex PCR. From the authors' description of their analysis: Nucleated cell counts per sample were estimated from amplification of reference gene primers within the assay. Sequence reads were collapsed and filtered to measure the absolute abundance of every unique TCRbeta CDR3 rearrangement. For each sample, productive Simpson clonality was calculated as the square root of Simpson's diversity index across productive rearrangements. Drawn from immuneACCESS, this table holds only the in-frame rearrangements with V and J called that TCRdb kept. Clones are partly lost; checked studies trace under half to an unresolved V gene and leave the rest unexplained. D and trimming were read from the DNA, whereas the V and J calls and clone size are those reported in that table. This sample lists about 500,000 clones; roughly nine tenths were detected once. Roughly 8% of the sample is taken by the ten largest.

Spanning cysteine to phenylalanine, the CDR3 consists of 12 amino acids. Only CDR3 DNA remains: 36 bases, in frame from the first base. The germline V gene sets CDR1 to SQVTM and CDR2 to ANQGSEA. Ends trimmed: V by 5 bases, J by 7 bases; bases unmatched to a gene: 7. This record belongs to a study of blood T cell repertoires in COVID-19 (dated by TCRdb to the early 2020s). Regarding the research as a whole: The collaborator samples originated in the United States, Italy and Spain and spanned the acute and convalescent phases of COVID-19. The dataset comprised deeply sampled blood TCRbeta repertoires from subjects exposed to, actively infected with, or recovered from COVID-19. The material from the prospective study consisted of cDNA or gDNA derived from T cells, B-cell-depleted T cells, or PBMCs. Where available, HLA class I and class II types were taken from metadata supplied by the sample provider and were not determined by assay-based typing. A freely available public database, intended as a resource for researchers studying the immune response to SARS-CoV-2, is where the repertoires were released. The samples were drawn from two sources: the first 160 participants of the ongoing ImmuneRACE study, and 1,000 to 1,500 subjects contributed by 6 global collaborators. A de-identified subject ID, COVID-19 status, age in years and sex were almost always included in the sample metadata.

Overall study outcomes, separate from this receptor: Clinical and demographic metadata were provided uncurated, with the amount varying by source and participant.

The sample taken for sequencing was peripheral blood. The receptor comes from a woman in her 50s with COVID-19, enrolled during active disease. This sequence uses TRBV29-1 and TRBJ1-1; 7 nucleotides in the junction match TRBD1. The CDR3 is CSVNRGGSEAFF. The DNA sequence is TGCAGCGTTAACAGGGGTGGGAGTGAAGCTTTCTTT.